Only a few counts were recorded for the clone carrying this TCR beta chain. These data belong to a study of blood T cell repertoires in COVID-19. Turning to the study itself: COVID-19 samples from acute and convalescent phases originated in the United States, Italy and Spain.

The ends lost 6 bases at V and 7 bases at J; junction bases unmatched: 10. The CDR3 is 14 residues long. Germline V lookup: CDR1 SQVTM, CDR2 ANQGSEA. Produced via immunoSEQ multiplex PCR; TCRdb's table is partial and in-frame only. The data show about 60,000 clones, with roughly 79% seen just once and roughly 4% held by the top ten. The chain links TRBV29-1 to TRBJ2-3, with 10 bases fitting TRBD2. This TCR was sampled from a man in his sixties with acute or convalescent COVID-19. The sample was peripheral blood. For the CDR3, the DNA is TGCAGCGTCCCCGCAACTAGCGGGGCAAATACGCAGTATTTT. This translates into CSVPATSGANTQYF.